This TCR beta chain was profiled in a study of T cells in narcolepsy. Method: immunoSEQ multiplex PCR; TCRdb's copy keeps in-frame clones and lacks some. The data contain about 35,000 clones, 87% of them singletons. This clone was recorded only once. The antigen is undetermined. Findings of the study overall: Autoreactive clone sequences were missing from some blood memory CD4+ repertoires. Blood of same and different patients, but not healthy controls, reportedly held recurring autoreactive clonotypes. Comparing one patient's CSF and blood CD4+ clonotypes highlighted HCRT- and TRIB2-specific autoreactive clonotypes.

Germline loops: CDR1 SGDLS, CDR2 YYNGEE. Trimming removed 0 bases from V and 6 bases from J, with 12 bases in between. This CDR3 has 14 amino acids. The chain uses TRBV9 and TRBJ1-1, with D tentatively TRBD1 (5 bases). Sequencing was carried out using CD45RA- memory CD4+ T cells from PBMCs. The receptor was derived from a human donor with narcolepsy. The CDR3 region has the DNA TGTGCCAGCAGCGTAGCCGCGGGGGGGGCTGAAGCTTTCTTT. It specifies CASSVAAGGAEAFF.